Sequencing of this TCR beta chain was carried out in a study of blood T cell repertoires in COVID-19. Study context: Sources were T cells, B-cell-depleted T cells, or PBMCs; the material itself was cDNA or gDNA.

Clones were sequenced by immunoSEQ multiplex PCR, and TCRdb holds only the in-frame ones, with some missing. Of approximately 300,000 clones listed, around 82% are singletons. The origin of this receptor is a woman aged 45-65 years with acute or convalescent COVID-19. The sequenced sample was peripheral blood.

The CDR3 spells CASSSLGTGDNNEQFF. The CDR3 DNA follows: TGTGCCAGCAGCTCCTTGGGGACAGGGGACAACAATGAGCAGTTCTTC. The V and J genes are TRBV25-1 and TRBJ2-1; 10 nucleotides align to TRBD1. CDR1 is MGHDK, CDR2 SYGVNS, per germline. The CDR3 loop spans 16 amino acids. J gave up 5 bases and V 6 bases, and 10 bases lay outside the gene matches.